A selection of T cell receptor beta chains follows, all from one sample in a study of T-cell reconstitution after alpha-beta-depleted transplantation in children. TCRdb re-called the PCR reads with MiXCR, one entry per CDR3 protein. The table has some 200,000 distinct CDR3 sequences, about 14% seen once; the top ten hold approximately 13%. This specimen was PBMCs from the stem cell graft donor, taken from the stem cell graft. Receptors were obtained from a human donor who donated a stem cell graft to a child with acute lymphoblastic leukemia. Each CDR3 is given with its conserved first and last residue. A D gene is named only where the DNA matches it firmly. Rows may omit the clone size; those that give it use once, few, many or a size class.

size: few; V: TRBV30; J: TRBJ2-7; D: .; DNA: TGTGCCTGGAGTGTAACCGGGGGTAGGGAGCAGTACTTC; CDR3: CAWSVTGGREQYF
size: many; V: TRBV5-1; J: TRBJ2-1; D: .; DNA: TGCGCCAGCAGCCCGGTACCAGGGTCCTACAATGAGCAGTTCTTC; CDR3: CASSPVPGSYNEQFF
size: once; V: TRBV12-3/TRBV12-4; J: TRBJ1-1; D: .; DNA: TGTGCCAGCAGTTCGCAATTTAACACTGAAGCTTTCTTT; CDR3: CASSSQFNTEAFF
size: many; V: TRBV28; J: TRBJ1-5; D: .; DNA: TGTGCCGCCACGACGTGGGGCCAGCCCCAGCATTTT; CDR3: CAATTWGQPQHF
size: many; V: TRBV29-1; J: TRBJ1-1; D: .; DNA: TGCAGCGCTGGGGCCTTGGGAAACACTGAAGCTTTCTTT; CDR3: CSAGALGNTEAFF
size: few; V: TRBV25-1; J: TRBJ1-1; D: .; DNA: TGTGCCAGCAGTGAAACCGGACCGAACACTGAAGCTTTCTTT; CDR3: CASSETGPNTEAFF
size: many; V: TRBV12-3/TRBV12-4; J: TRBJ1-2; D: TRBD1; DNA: TGTGCCAGCAAGGCGACAGGGGCTCATGGCTACACCTTC; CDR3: CASKATGAHGYTF
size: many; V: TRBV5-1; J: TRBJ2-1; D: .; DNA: TGCGCCAGCACCACGGGAGATCCTCACAATGAGCAGTTCTTC; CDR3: CASTTGDPHNEQFF
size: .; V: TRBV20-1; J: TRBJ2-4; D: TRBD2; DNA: TGCAGTGGGGCGCTAGCGGGAGTGGCCAAAAACATTCAGTACTTC; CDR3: CSGALAGVAKNIQYF
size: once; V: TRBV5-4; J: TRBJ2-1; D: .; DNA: TGTGCCAGCAGCTTGTTTTCGGGGTTCGGTGAGCAGTTCTTC; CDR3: CASSLFSGFGEQFF
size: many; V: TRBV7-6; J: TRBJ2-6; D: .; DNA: TGTGCCAGCAGCCTCGTAGCAGCTACTGGGGCCAACGTCCTGACTTTC; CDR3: CASSLVAATGANVLTF
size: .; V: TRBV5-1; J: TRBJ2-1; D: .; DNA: TGCGCCAGCAGCTTGGCCGGGACGGGTTCCTACAATGAGCAGTTCTTC; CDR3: CASSLAGTGSYNEQFF
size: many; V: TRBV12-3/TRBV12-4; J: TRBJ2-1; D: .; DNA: TGTGCCAGCAGTTTAACGGGAGATACCTACAATGAGCAGTTCTTC; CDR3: CASSLTGDTYNEQFF
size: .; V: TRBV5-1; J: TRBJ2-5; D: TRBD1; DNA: TGCGCCAGCAGCTTGGAAGGACAGGCGTCATTTTCTACCCAGTACTTC; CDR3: CASSLEGQASFSTQYF
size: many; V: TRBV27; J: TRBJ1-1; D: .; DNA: TGTGCCAGCAGTTCTGCAGGGCGCTTCACTGAAGCTTTCTTT; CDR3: CASSSAGRFTEAFF
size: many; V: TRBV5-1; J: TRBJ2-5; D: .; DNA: TGCGCCAGCAGCTTGGCCGACACCCAAGAGACCCAGTACTTC; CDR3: CASSLADTQETQYF
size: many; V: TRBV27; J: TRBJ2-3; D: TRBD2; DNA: TGTGCCAGCAGTCACCCCGGGGGGTCCACAGATACGCAGTATTTT; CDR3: CASSHPGGSTDTQYF
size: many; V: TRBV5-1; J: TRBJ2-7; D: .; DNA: TGCGCCAGCAGCTTCAACCGGGACGGCTCCTACGAGCAGTACTTC; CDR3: CASSFNRDGSYEQYF
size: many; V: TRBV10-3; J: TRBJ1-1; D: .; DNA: TGTGCCATCAGTGAGGGGGGGACCACTGAAGCTTTCTTT; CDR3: CAISEGGTTEAFF
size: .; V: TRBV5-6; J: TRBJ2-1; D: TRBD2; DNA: TGTGCCAGCAGCTTGTTAGGACTAGCGGGAGGAGGGCAGTTCTTC; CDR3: CASSLLGLAGGGQFF
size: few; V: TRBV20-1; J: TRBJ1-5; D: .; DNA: TGCAGTGCTATAAGGGGGAGCAATCAGCCCCAGCATTTT; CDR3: CSAIRGSNQPQHF
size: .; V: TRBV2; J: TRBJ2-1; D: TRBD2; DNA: TGTGCCAGCAGCTACACTAGCGGTATTTACAATGAGCAGTTCTTC; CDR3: CASSYTSGIYNEQFF
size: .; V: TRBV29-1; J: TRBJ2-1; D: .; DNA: TGCAGCGTTGAATCGAGCAAGGAGGCCTGGTCCAATGAGCAGTTCTTC; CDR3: CSVESSKEAWSNEQFF
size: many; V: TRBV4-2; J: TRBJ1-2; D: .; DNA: TGTGCCAGCAGCCAAGATCTAAATAGGGGACCATCGCTCTATGGCTACACCTTC; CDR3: CASSQDLNRGPSLYGYTF
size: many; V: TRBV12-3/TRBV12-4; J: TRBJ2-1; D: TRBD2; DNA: TGTGCCAGCAGTTCCGGGGGGTACAATGAGCAGTTCTTC; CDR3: CASSSGGYNEQFF
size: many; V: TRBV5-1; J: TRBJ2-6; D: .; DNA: TGCGCCAGCTTGGGGGATGGGGCCAACGTCCTGACTTTC; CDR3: CASLGDGANVLTF
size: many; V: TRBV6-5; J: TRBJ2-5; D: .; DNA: TGTGCCAGCAGTTACTTGAGAAGTCAAGAGACCCAGTACTTC; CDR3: CASSYLRSQETQYF